The rows below give T cell receptor beta chains drawn from one sample of a study of cytomegalovirus exposure and HLA in healthy donors. The table came from immunoSEQ multiplex PCR; TCRdb's copy has only in-frame clones and leaves some out. The sample lists around 140,000 clones, 78% seen once, with approximately 1.6% in the top ten. What was sequenced was PBMCs. The receptors shown here come from a female donor in good health and CMV-seronegative. CDR3s include the opening cysteine and the closing phenylalanine or tryptophan. D genes are given only for firm matches. A clone size is listed for some rows: how often the clone was seen (once, few, many), or a class if it is expanded.

>TRBV11-2|TRBJ2-7|NA|few|16
CASSATTQAYSYEQYF
TGTGCCAGCAGCGCAACCACTCAGGCTTACTCCTACGAGCAGTACTTC
>TRBV27|TRBJ2-3|TRBD2|NA|17
CASSLDTSGGRTDTQYF
TGTGCCAGCAGTTTGGATACTAGCGGAGGCCGCACAGATACGCAGTATTTT
>TRBV2|TRBJ1-2|TRBD1|NA|13
CASSLGQPRGYTF
TGTGCCAGCAGTTTGGGACAGCCCCGGGGCTACACCTTC
>TRBV6-5|TRBJ2-5|NA|NA|15
CASSQPSTGGETQYF
TGTGCCAGCAGTCAGCCCTCGACAGGCGGAGAGACCCAGTACTTC
>TRBV18|TRBJ1-5|NA|NA|16
CASSAGPHASNQPQHF
TGTGCCAGCTCAGCGGGGCCACACGCCAGCAATCAGCCCCAGCATTTT
>TRBV5-4|TRBJ2-3|TRBD2|NA|15
CASSSGLAGADTQYF
TGTGCCAGCAGCTCAGGACTAGCGGGCGCAGATACGCAGTATTTT
>TRBV29-1|TRBJ2-1|NA|NA|14
CSHIGQTSYNEQFF
TGCAGCCATATTGGACAGACTTCCTACAATGAGCAGTTCTTC
>TRBV30|TRBJ1-5|TRBD1|NA|13
CAWSQGAFQPQHF
TGTGCCTGGAGTCAGGGGGCCTTTCAGCCCCAGCATTTT
>TRBV7-9|TRBJ1-1|NA|NA|14
CASYPGGVNTEAFF
TGTGCCAGCTATCCGGGAGGTGTAAACACTGAAGCTTTCTTT
>TRBV6-4|TRBJ1-1|NA|NA|21
CASTDPHLRTEEIPPNTEAFF
TGTGCCAGCACTGACCCCCACCTCCGAACGGAGGAGATTCCACCAAACACTGAAGCTTTCTTT
>TRBV7-6|TRBJ2-5|NA|NA|15
CASSLGAGVQETQYF
TGTGCCAGCAGCTTAGGGGCAGGGGTTCAAGAGACCCAGTACTTC
>TRBV7-3|TRBJ1-3|NA|NA|14
CASSYYSYRDTIYF
TGTGCCAGCAGCTACTATTCGTACAGGGACACCATATATTTT
>TRBV5-4|TRBJ2-3|TRBD2|NA|17
CASSLGGTSGTDTREYF
TGTGCCAGCAGCTTGGGCGGGACTAGCGGGACTGACACCCGGGAGTATTTT
>TRBV6-1|TRBJ2-7|NA|NA|14
CASSADRTSYEQYF
TGTGCCAGCAGTGCCGACAGGACCTCCTACGAGCAGTACTTC
>TRBV10-3|TRBJ1-3|NA|NA|12
CASRTSGNTIYF
TGTGCCTCTAGGACATCTGGAAACACCATATATTTT
>TRBV5-6|TRBJ1-1|NA|NA|14
CASSLVPGNTEAFF
TGTGCCAGCAGCTTGGTTCCGGGGAACACTGAAGCTTTCTTT
>TRBV6-1|TRBJ2-1|TRBD2|once|15
CASSSSSGSYNEQFF
TGTGCCAGCAGCTCCTCTAGCGGATCCTACAATGAGCAGTTCTTC
>TRBV18|TRBJ2-3|NA|NA|15
CASSPGPRDTDTQYF
TGTGCCAGCTCACCAGGTCCGAGGGACACAGATACGCAGTATTTT
>TRBV5-1|TRBJ2-3|NA|NA|15
CASSLSATSTDTQYF
TGCGCCAGCAGCTTGTCTGCGACTAGCACAGATACGCAGTATTTT
>TRBV4-1|TRBJ1-3|NA|NA|14
CAGSLGGSGNTIYF
TGCGCCGGCAGCCTCGGGGGTTCTGGAAACACCATATATTTT
>TRBV4-1|TRBJ1-2|NA|NA|16
CASSQEITRSYYGYTF
TGCGCCAGCAGCCAAGAGATAACAAGGAGTTACTATGGCTACACCTTC
>TRBV21-1|TRBJ2-1|NA|NA|13
CASSTLRRGGGFF
TGTGCCAGCAGCACCCTCAGGAGGGGCGGTGGGTTCTTC
>TRBV25-1|TRBJ1-1|NA|NA|15
CASTSNGFVNTEAFF
TGTGCCAGCACCTCCAACGGGTTCGTGAACACTGAAGCTTTCTTT
>TRBV5-1|TRBJ2-7|TRBD2|NA|15
CASSLVLAGGGEQYF
TGCGCCAGCAGCTTGGTGCTAGCGGGAGGAGGCGAGCAGTACTTC
>TRBV28|TRBJ1-4|NA|NA|14
CASSLLRGGEKLFF
TGTGCCAGCAGTTTACTTCGGGGGGGGGAAAAACTGTTTTTT
>TRBV5-4|TRBJ2-7|NA|NA|13
CASSYGPDYEQYF
TGTGCCAGCAGCTACGGACCAGACTACGAGCAGTACTTC
>TRBV15|TRBJ1-3|NA|once|15
CATSREGTSGNTIYF
TGTGCCACCAGCAGAGAGGGCACCTCAGGAAACACCATATATTTT
>TRBV29-1|TRBJ2-5|NA|NA|12
CSVAGFRETQYF
TGCAGCGTTGCGGGGTTTCGGGAGACCCAGTACTTC
>TRBV6-5|TRBJ1-2|NA|NA|12
CASSYSQGVRTF
TGTGCCAGCAGTTACTCGCAGGGTGTGAGGACCTTC
>TRBV19|TRBJ2-5|TRBD1|NA|15
CASSISPGGQETQYF
TGTGCCAGTAGTATAAGCCCAGGGGGACAAGAGACCCAGTACTTC
>TRBV19|TRBJ2-7|NA|NA|15
CASSLAEGSTYEQYF
TGTGCCAGTAGTCTCGCGGAGGGGTCTACCTACGAGCAGTACTTC
>TRBV28|TRBJ2-5|NA|once|16
CASSLTARGWGETQYF
TGTGCCAGCAGTTTAACTGCTCGGGGGTGGGGAGAGACCCAGTACTTC
>TRBV6-1|TRBJ1-5|TRBD1|NA|15
CASSAQGQGIQPQHF
TGTGCCAGCAGTGCCCAGGGACAGGGAATACAGCCCCAGCATTTT
>TRBV28|TRBJ1-3|TRBD1|NA|17
CASSVDRALSSGNTIYF
TGTGCCAGCAGTGTGGACAGGGCGCTTAGCTCTGGAAACACCATATATTTT
>TRBV30|TRBJ2-7|TRBD2|NA|14
CASQRGGGAYEQYF
TGTGCCTCACAACGGGGGGGAGGGGCCTACGAGCAGTACTTC
>TRBV19|TRBJ1-1|NA|NA|15
CASSMIQGTRTEAFF
TGTGCCAGTAGTATGATACAGGGTACACGCACTGAAGCTTTCTTT
>TRBV2|TRBJ2-5|NA|NA|15
CASKKGGGRGETQYF
TGTGCCAGCAAAAAGGGGGGGGGAAGGGGCGAGACCCAGTACTTC
>TRBV25-1|TRBJ2-2|NA|once|13
CASSDPGGGELFF
TGTGCCAGCAGTGACCCTGGCGGCGGGGAGCTGTTTTTT
>TRBV29-1|TRBJ2-2|NA|NA|15
CSVEVGRVGTGELFF
TGCAGCGTTGAAGTGGGCAGGGTGGGCACCGGGGAGCTGTTTTTT
>TRBV28|TRBJ2-3|TRBD1|NA|15
CASRGDRRQADTQYF
TGTGCCAGCCGCGGGGACAGGAGGCAGGCAGATACGCAGTATTTT
>TRBV4-3|TRBJ2-7|NA|NA|15
CASSQDGLNSYEQYF
TGCGCCAGCAGCCAAGATGGACTCAACTCCTACGAGCAGTACTTC
>TRBV4-2|TRBJ1-1|TRBD1|few|16
CASSQADRARNTEAFF
TGTGCCAGCAGCCAGGCAGACAGGGCCCGGAACACTGAAGCTTTCTTT
>TRBV30|TRBJ1-2|NA|NA|14
CAWSVPGPNYGYTF
TGTGCCTGGAGTGTACCAGGTCCAAACTATGGCTACACCTTC
>TRBV18|TRBJ1-5|TRBD1|once|14
CASSQQGADQPQHF
TGTGCCAGCTCCCAACAGGGGGCAGATCAGCCCCAGCATTTT
>TRBV18|TRBJ1-3|TRBD1|NA|15
CASSPSDRGSDTIYF
TGTGCCAGCTCACCGTCGGACAGGGGGTCCGACACCATATATTTT
>TRBV5-4|TRBJ2-7|NA|NA|16
CASSFRRGGQGYEQYF
TGTGCCAGCAGCTTCAGGCGGGGGGGACAGGGGTACGAGCAGTACTTC
>TRBV7-2|TRBJ1-2|NA|NA|14
CASSLGISRVGYTF
TGTGCCAGCAGCTTAGGAATCAGCAGGGTTGGCTACACCTTC
>TRBV25-1|TRBJ2-1|NA|NA|17
CASSPREGTPHYNEQFF
TGTGCCAGCAGTCCTCGAGAGGGGACACCTCACTACAATGAGCAGTTCTTC
>TRBV4-3|TRBJ1-4|TRBD1|NA|17
CASSQDEDRGWKEKLFF
TGCGCCAGCAGCCAAGACGAAGACAGGGGGTGGAAGGAAAAACTGTTTTTT
>TRBV11-2|TRBJ2-3|TRBD2|NA|17
CASSLEFRTSESDTQYF
TGTGCCAGCAGCTTAGAATTTCGGACTAGCGAGTCAGATACGCAGTATTTT
>TRBV2|TRBJ1-1|NA|NA|14
CASERYLENTEAFF
TGTGCCAGCGAAAGATACTTAGAGAACACTGAAGCTTTCTTT
>TRBV15|TRBJ1-4|NA|NA|17
CATSTLRDLATNEKLFF
TGTGCCACCAGCACCCTCCGGGATCTTGCAACTAATGAAAAACTGTTTTTT
>TRBV9|TRBJ1-1|NA|NA|13
CASSVLDNTEAFF
TGTGCCAGCAGCGTATTAGATAACACTGAAGCTTTCTTT
>TRBV4-2|TRBJ2-7|TRBD2|NA|16
CASSQDNAGAYYEQYF
TGTGCCAGCAGCCAAGATAACGCGGGAGCATACTACGAGCAGTACTTC
>TRBV5-1|TRBJ1-4|NA|NA|13
CASSLGQDEKLFF
TGCGCCAGCAGCTTGGGACAGGATGAAAAACTGTTTTTT
>TRBV7-3|TRBJ1-1|TRBD1|NA|14
CASSLGQGIKEAFF
TGTGCCAGCAGCTTAGGACAGGGGATTAAGGAAGCTTTCTTT
>TRBV28|TRBJ2-5|NA|few|16
CASSLFAQGQGETQYF
TGTGCCAGCAGTTTATTTGCCCAGGGCCAGGGAGAGACCCAGTACTTC
>TRBV18|TRBJ1-3|NA|NA|16
CASSLTVKHSGNTIYF
TGTGCCAGCTCACTTACAGTAAAACACTCTGGAAACACCATATATTTT